The rows below give T cell receptor beta chains drawn from one sample of a study of siplizumab effects on memory and regulatory T cells. The protocol was immunoSEQ multiplex PCR, while the TCRdb copy is restricted to in-frame clones and leaves out a portion. Of 100,000 or so clones listed, around 95% are singletons. The sample comprised non-Treg CD4+ T cells sorted from blood. The receptor set was obtained from a human donor in good health. The CDR3 runs from the conserved cysteine through the conserved F or W. The D gene is left open where the match is weak. Some rows have no size entry. The others give once, few or many, or a class for an expanded clone.

V gene	D gene	clone size	J gene	CDR3 protein	CDR3 DNA
TRBV11-2	TRBD1	-	TRBJ1-3	CASSLIVRGIDGNTIYF	TGTGCCAGCAGCTTAATTGTCAGGGGGATCGATGGAAACACCATATATTTT
TRBV2	-	few	TRBJ1-5	CASSVSGSSNQPQHF	TGTGCCAGCAGTGTCTCAGGGAGTAGCAATCAGCCCCAGCATTTT
TRBV19	-	-	TRBJ2-3	CASSSMDRSTQYF	TGTGCCAGTAGTAGCATGGACCGATCTACGCAGTATTTT
TRBV18	-	-	TRBJ1-1	CASSPQEGLNTEAFF	TGTGCCAGCTCACCGCAGGAGGGGTTGAACACTGAAGCTTTCTTT
TRBV7-2	TRBD2	-	TRBJ2-2	CASSLRRGVFTGELFF	TGTGCCAGCAGCTTAAGGCGGGGGGTGTTCACCGGGGAGCTGTTTTTT
TRBV18	-	-	TRBJ1-6	CASSPAQGDSPLHF	TGTGCCAGCTCACCAGCCCAGGGAGATTCACCCCTCCACTTT
TRBV11-3	-	once	TRBJ2-1	CASSSSGGIGNEQFF	-
TRBV2	TRBD1	-	TRBJ1-5	CASMRDRGVQPQHF	TGTGCCAGCATGAGGGACAGGGGAGTTCAGCCCCAGCATTTT
TRBV6-5	-	-	TRBJ2-3	CASTLDSTDTQYF	TGTGCCAGCACCCTGGACAGCACAGATACGCAGTATTTT
TRBV19	TRBD2	-	TRBJ2-3	CASMLAGGPGSTDTQYF	TGTGCCAGTATGCTAGCGGGGGGCCCGGGTAGCACAGATACGCAGTATTTT
TRBV7-2	-	-	TRBJ1-2	CASSLVWDPSNYGYTF	TGTGCCAGCAGCTTAGTATGGGATCCTTCTAACTATGGCTACACCTTC
TRBV4-1	-	-	TRBJ2-5	CASSQDISVETQYF	TGCGCCAGCAGCCAAGATATCTCAGTGGAGACCCAGTACTTC
TRBV4-3	-	-	TRBJ1-5	CASSRETNRPQHF	TGCGCCAGCAGCCGAGAAACCAATCGGCCCCAGCATTTT
TRBV7-2	TRBD2	-	TRBJ2-1	CASLEAGGLNEQFF	TGTGCCAGCCTAGAAGCGGGGGGGCTTAATGAGCAGTTCTTC
TRBV11-2	-	once	TRBJ2-7	CASSLDTGAYEQYF	TGTGCCAGCAGCTTAGACACCGGCGCCTACGAGCAGTACTTC
TRBV15	-	-	TRBJ2-5	CATSGTEETQYF	TGTGCCACCAGCGGCACTGAAGAGACCCAGTACTTC
TRBV4-3	-	-	TRBJ1-5	CASSQDGYSNQPQHF	TGCGCCAGCAGCCAAGATGGGTATAGCAATCAGCCCCAGCATTTT
TRBV10-3	-	-	TRBJ2-2	CAISDRQSNTGELFF	TGTGCCATCAGTGACCGACAGTCGAACACCGGGGAGCTGTTTTTT
TRBV6-1	-	-	TRBJ1-1	CASSGQATTEAFF	TGTGCCAGCAGTGGACAGGCTACCACTGAAGCTTTCTTT
TRBV30	-	-	TRBJ1-6	CAWNNRVLNSPLHF	TGTGCCTGGAACAACAGGGTCCTTAATTCACCCCTCCACTTT
TRBV7-9	-	-	TRBJ2-3	CASSFSDTQYF	TGTGCCAGCAGCTTTTCAGATACGCAGTATTTT
TRBV10-3	-	-	TRBJ2-1	CAISPGPLINEQFF	TGTGCCATCAGTCCGGGGCCGCTTATCAATGAGCAGTTCTTC
TRBV7-2	-	-	TRBJ2-1	CASGGGTSTYNEQFF	TGTGCCAGCGGCGGCGGGACCTCAACCTACAATGAGCAGTTCTTC
TRBV5-1	-	-	TRBJ2-5	CASSEGETQYF	TGCGCCAGCAGCGAAGGAGAGACCCAGTACTTC
TRBV20-1	-	-	TRBJ2-5	CSARWRETQYF	TGCAGTGCTAGATGGAGGGAGACCCAGTACTTC
TRBV10-3	-	-	TRBJ1-6	CAIRDLKGDNNSPLHF	TGTGCCATCAGAGACCTCAAGGGGGACAACAATTCACCCCTCCACTTT
TRBV7-2	-	-	TRBJ1-2	CASSLAGFNYGYTF	TGTGCCAGCAGCTTAGCGGGTTTTAACTATGGCTACACCTTC
TRBV19	-	-	TRBJ2-3	CASSIDGGRSTDTQYF	TGTGCCAGTAGTATAGACGGCGGGCGCTCCACAGATACGCAGTATTTT
TRBV6-4	-	-	TRBJ1-2	CASSDSGSYGYTF	TGTGCCAGCAGTGACTCGGGCAGCTATGGCTACACCTTC
TRBV11-3	-	-	TRBJ2-7	CASSLVALQGGEQYF	TGTGCCAGCAGCTTAGTTGCGTTACAGGGTGGCGAGCAGTACTTC
TRBV5-1	-	few	TRBJ2-2	CASSFRVPGELFF	TGCGCCAGCAGCTTTCGGGTGCCCGGGGAGCTGTTTTTT
TRBV7-9	-	-	TRBJ1-6	CASSPQVDSPLHF	TGTGCCAGCAGCCCCCAGGTGGATTCACCCCTCCACTTT
TRBV11-2	TRBD2	once	TRBJ2-5	CASNHLAGGGETQYF	TGTGCCAGCAACCACCTAGCGGGGGGGGGAGAGACCCAGTACTTC
TRBV9	-	-	TRBJ1-6	CASSNAVGENSPLHF	TGTGCCAGCAGCAACGCAGTGGGTGAAAATTCACCCCTCCACTTT